This T cell receptor beta chain is from a study of identical twins. Trimming cost V 10 bases and J 3 bases, with 12 bases left between them. The CDR3 is 12 residues long. Germline V CDR1 and CDR2: SGHRS, YFSETQ. This clonotype has just a few counts. One entry per CDR3 protein, called by TCRdb with MiXCR from the 5' RACE reads. The table includes approximately 530,000 distinct CDR3 sequences, approximately 20% detected once. These data also featured in a second study, about yellow fever vaccine responses in identical twins.

The sequenced sample consisted of CD4+ T cells sorted from blood. This receptor was obtained from a woman aged 18-30 years in good health. The chain joins TRBV5-1 to TRBJ2-3; D is perhaps TRBD2 (7 bases). The CDR3 reads CAQGRGTDTQYF. The CDR3 DNA sequence: TGCGCCCAAGGGAGGGGGACAGATACGCAGTATTTT.